The source of this T cell receptor (beta chain) is a study of shared clonotypes between healthy human individuals. Points from the study as a whole: Memory subsets had estimated richness that was generally smaller than that of naive subsets. Though the depth was large, rarefaction showed that sorted-subset sequencing was incomplete.

On this clone: Its target is not known.

Naive CD8 cells lacked CD45RO, underwent positive selection for CCR7 and left out terminally differentiated effector memory CD45RA+ cells. Recent vaccinations or acute infections were absent in the healthy HIV-negative adult donors. In the sorted-subset replicate PCRs, 200 ng DNA, tens of thousands of T cell genomes, was used. Sequencing was performed with immunoSEQ multiplex PCR; in TCRdb, only in-frame clones are kept and a portion is missing. There are more than 2 million clones in the sample; about 94% occur only once, and around 1.7% lies in the top ten. Germline V gene sequence: CDR1 MNHEY, CDR2 SMNVEV (reference sequence). This CDR3 region has 13 residues. Trimming left V 3 bases short and J 3 bases short, with 9 bases between.

This receptor was obtained from a man younger than 30 in good health. Some clones in this sample may be carry-over from other donors' samples. This rearrangement joins TRBV27 to TRBJ2-7; weak D call: TRBD2 (5 bases). The sample was naive CD8+ T cells from PBMCs. The DNA for the CDR3 is TGTGCCAGCAGTTTCGCCGCGGGCTACGAGCAGTACTTC. Protein: CASSFAAGYEQYF.